The TCR beta chain described here comes from a study of cytomegalovirus exposure and HLA in healthy donors. Study-wide background: Among the approximately 420 donors who were genotyped, roughly 86% fell in the genetic ancestry cluster that is associated with self-reported Caucasian donors.

The ends lost 2 bases at V and 7 bases at J; junction bases unmatched: 9. Germline values: CDR1 MNHEY, CDR2 SVGAGI. The CDR3 extends over 15 amino acids. Amplification used 60 Vbeta primers and 13 Jbeta primers. This table comes from immunoSEQ multiplex PCR, and its TCRdb copy is limited to in-frame clones, with some not included. Of more than 150,000 clones listed, approximately 82% were seen once; the top ten hold more than 1.2%. General study results and limits: What TCR beta sequences reportedly achieved was accurate prediction of HLA-A and HLA-B alleles in most subjects.

Remarks on this clone: Its antigen is not known.

The chain carries TRBV6-5 and TRBJ2-7, with TRBD1 matching over 9 bases. This sequence originates from a male donor in good health and CMV-seronegative. Specimen: PBMCs. The CDR3 loop reads CASSYPGTGSIEQYF. Here the CDR3 DNA reads TGTGCCAGCAGTTACCCGGGGACAGGGTCAATTGAGCAGTACTTC.